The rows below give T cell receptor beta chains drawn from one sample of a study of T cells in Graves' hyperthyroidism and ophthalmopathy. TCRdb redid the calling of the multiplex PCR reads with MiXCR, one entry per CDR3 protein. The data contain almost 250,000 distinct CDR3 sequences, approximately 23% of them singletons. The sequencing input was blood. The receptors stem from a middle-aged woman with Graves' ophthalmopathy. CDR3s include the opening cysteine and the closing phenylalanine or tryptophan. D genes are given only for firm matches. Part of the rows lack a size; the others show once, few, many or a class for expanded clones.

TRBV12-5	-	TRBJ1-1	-	CASGPVGGLGAQAFF	TGTGCTAGTGGTCCCGTCGGAGGGTTGGGGGCCCAAGCTTTCTTT
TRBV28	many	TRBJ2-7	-	CASSFRTAVYEQYF	TGTGCCAGCAGTTTCAGGACAGCCGTTTACGAGCAGTACTTC
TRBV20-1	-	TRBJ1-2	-	CSARVGPGDGYTF	TGCAGTGCTAGAGTGGGTCCCGGGGATGGCTACACCTTC
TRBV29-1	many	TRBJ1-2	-	CSGQTLEGYTF	TGCAGCGGACAGACGCTTGAAGGCTACACCTTC
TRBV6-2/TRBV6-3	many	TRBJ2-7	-	CASSYGGTPEQYF	TGTGCCAGCAGTTACGGCGGTACGCCGGAGCAGTACTTC
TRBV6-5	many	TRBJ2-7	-	CASSYSGSDEQYF	TGTGCCAGCAGTTACTCGGGCAGCGACGAGCAGTACTTC
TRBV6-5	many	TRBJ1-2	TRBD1	CASIYGTGNYGYTF	TGTGCCAGCATTTATGGGACAGGGAACTATGGCTACACCTTC
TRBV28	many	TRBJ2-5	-	CASSSYRSETQYF	TGTGCCAGCAGTTCTTACAGGTCAGAGACCCAGTACTTC
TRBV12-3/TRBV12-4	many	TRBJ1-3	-	CASSSRVLVGNTIYF	TGTGCCAGCAGTTCCAGGGTTCTAGTTGGAAACACCATATATTTT
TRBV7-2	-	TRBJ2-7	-	CASSLALADQYF	TGTGCCAGCAGTTTAGCTCTCGCAGATCAGTACTTC
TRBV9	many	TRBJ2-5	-	CASSVASTVKPETQYF	TGTGCCAGCAGCGTAGCGTCGACGGTCAAGCCGGAGACCCAGTACTTC
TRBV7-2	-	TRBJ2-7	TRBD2	CASSFLGRVDEQYF	TGTGCCAGCAGCTTTCTAGGGAGGGTCGACGAGCAGTACTTC
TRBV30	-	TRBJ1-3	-	CAWRGGIGGLGGTIYF	TGTGCCTGGAGAGGAGGGATCGGGGGTCTCGGCGGCACCATATATTTT
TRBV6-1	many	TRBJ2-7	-	CASSEVVQVGYEQYF	TGTGCCAGCAGTGAAGTCGTGCAGGTCGGCTACGAGCAGTACTTC
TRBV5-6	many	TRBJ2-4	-	CASSLGSPTKNIQYF	TGTGCCAGCAGCTTGGGGAGTCCCACCAAAAACATTCAGTACTTC
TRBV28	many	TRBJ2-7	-	CASSFPGRLYYEQYF	TGTGCCAGCAGTTTCCCAGGGAGGCTCTACTACGAGCAGTACTTC
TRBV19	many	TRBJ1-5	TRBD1	CATPTGPLGEPQHF	TGTGCCACCCCGACAGGGCCCCTGGGTGAGCCCCAGCATTTT
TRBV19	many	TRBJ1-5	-	CASSTRRVAGNQPQHF	TGTGCCAGTAGTACTCGACGAGTGGCCGGCAATCAGCCCCAGCATTTT
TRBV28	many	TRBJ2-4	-	CASSLRPNVNIQYF	TGTGCCAGCAGTTTACGCCCTAATGTAAACATTCAGTACTTC
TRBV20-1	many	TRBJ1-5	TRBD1	CSAISVTQGASNQPQHF	TGCAGTGCTATATCCGTCACTCAGGGGGCTAGCAATCAGCCCCAGCATTTT
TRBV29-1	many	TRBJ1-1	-	CSVDRPKKGTEAFF	TGCAGCGTTGATAGGCCTAAAAAGGGGACTGAAGCTTTCTTT
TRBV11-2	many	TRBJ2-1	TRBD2	CASSPGTSGRAPNEQFF	TGTGCCAGCAGCCCCGGGACTAGCGGGAGGGCCCCCAATGAGCAGTTCTTC
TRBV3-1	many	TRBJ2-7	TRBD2	CASSQGIPGLAAYEQYF	TGTGCCAGCAGTCAAGGAATCCCGGGACTAGCGGCCTACGAGCAGTACTTC
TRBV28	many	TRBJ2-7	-	CASSSGGPRDHEQYF	TGTGCCAGCAGTTCTGGGGGCCCACGGGACCACGAGCAGTACTTC
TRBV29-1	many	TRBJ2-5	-	CSSEVGFEKTQYF	TGCAGCTCGGAAGTTGGATTCGAGAAGACCCAGTACTTC
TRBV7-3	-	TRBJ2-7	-	CASSETGVWEQYF	TGTGCCAGCAGTGAAACTGGGGTCTGGGAGCAGTACTTC
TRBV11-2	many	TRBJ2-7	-	CASLGSSYEQYF	TGTGCCAGTCTTGGGAGCTCCTACGAGCAGTACTTC
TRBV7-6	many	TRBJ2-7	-	CASSLSRSGGDYEQYF	TGTGCCAGCAGCTTGTCTCGGTCCGGGGGCGACTACGAGCAGTACTTC
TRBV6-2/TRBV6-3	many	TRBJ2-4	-	CASKSVDIQYF	TGTGCCAGCAAATCCGTGGACATTCAGTACTTC
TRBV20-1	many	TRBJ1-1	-	CSVVQGGTEAFF	TGCAGTGTGGTCCAGGGAGGGACTGAAGCTTTCTTT
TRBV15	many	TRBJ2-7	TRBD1	CATSRETGTGTLPYEQYF	TGTGCCACCAGCAGAGAGACCGGGACAGGGACACTTCCCTACGAGCAGTACTTC
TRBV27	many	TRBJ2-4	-	CASSLSWDLAKNIQYF	TGTGCCAGCAGTTTATCGTGGGATTTAGCCAAAAACATTCAGTACTTC
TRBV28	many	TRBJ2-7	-	CASSLQGGHTYEQYF	TGTGCCAGCAGTCTACAGGGGGGGCACACCTACGAGCAGTACTTC
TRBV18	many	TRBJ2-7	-	CASSPDWVGYEQYF	TGTGCCAGCTCACCGGACTGGGTTGGCTACGAGCAGTACTTC
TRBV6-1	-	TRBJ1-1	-	CASSESGSYTEAFF	TGTGCCAGCAGTGAATCAGGGTCCTACACTGAAGCTTTCTTT
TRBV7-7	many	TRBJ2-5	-	CASSPSGAQETQYF	TGTGCTAGCAGTCCCTCGGGTGCCCAAGAGACCCAGTACTTC
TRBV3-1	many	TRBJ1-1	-	CASSQAIRLTEAFF	TGTGCCAGCAGCCAAGCCATTCGGTTGACTGAAGCTTTCTTT
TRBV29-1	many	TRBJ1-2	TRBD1	CSVLPGQPNYGYTF	TGCAGCGTTTTACCGGGACAGCCTAACTATGGCTACACCTTC
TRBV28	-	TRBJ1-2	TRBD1	CASTTGTGYYGYTF	TGTGCCAGCACCACCGGGACAGGCTATTATGGCTACACCTTC
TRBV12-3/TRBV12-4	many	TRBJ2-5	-	CASSPSHFETQYF	TGTGCCAGCAGCCCATCTCACTTCGAGACCCAGTACTTC
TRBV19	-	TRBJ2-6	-	CASSTGTHGANVLTF	TGTGCCAGTAGTACAGGGACTCATGGGGCCAACGTCCTGACTTTC
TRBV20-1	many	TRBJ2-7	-	CSASGLYEQYF	TGCAGTGCTAGTGGGTTGTACGAGCAGTACTTC
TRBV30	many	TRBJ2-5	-	CAWRGEGRETQYF	TGTGCCTGGAGAGGGGAAGGGCGGGAGACCCAGTACTTC
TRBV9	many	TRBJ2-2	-	CASSTPRGGADTGELFF	TGTGCCAGCAGCACACCTAGGGGGGGGGCGGACACCGGGGAGCTGTTTTTT
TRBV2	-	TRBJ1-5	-	CASSDSGRGQPQHF	TGTGCCAGCAGTGATTCGGGGCGGGGGCAGCCCCAGCATTTT
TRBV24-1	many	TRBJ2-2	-	CATSDPRTGNTGELFF	TGTGCCACCAGTGATCCCCGGACCGGGAACACCGGGGAGCTGTTTTTT
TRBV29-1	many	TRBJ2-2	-	CSVMGRANTGELFF	TGCAGCGTGATGGGCCGGGCGAACACCGGGGAGCTGTTTTTT
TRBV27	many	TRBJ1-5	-	CASSPRLTREQPQHF	TGTGCCAGCAGTCCCCGTCTAACCCGGGAGCAGCCCCAGCATTTT
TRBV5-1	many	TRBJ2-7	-	CASSFGLSWPLSYEQYF	TGCGCCAGCAGCTTTGGCCTTTCTTGGCCGCTATCCTACGAGCAGTACTTC
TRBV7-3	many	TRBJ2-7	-	CASSLPHEQYF	TGTGCCAGCAGCTTACCCCACGAGCAGTACTTC
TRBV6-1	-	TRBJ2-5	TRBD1	CASSARDSQETQYF	TGTGCCAGCAGTGCCCGGGACAGCCAAGAGACCCAGTACTTC